The table lists the clone carrying this T cell receptor beta chain with many counts. Each CDR3 protein gets one entry after TCRdb re-called the reads with MiXCR. The table has 200,000 to 250,000 distinct CDR3 sequences, 25% to 30% seen once. The entry originates in a study of kidney transplant recipient with SARS-CoV-2 infection. This clonotype was obtained from a male patient between 25 and 39 years old who had COVID-19 and was a kidney transplant recipient. Some of the T cells might come from the graft donor. The material sequenced was a blood sample, taken at baseline and on roughly day 120 from a kidney transplant recipient.

In DNA, the CDR3 is TGTGCCAGCAGCGCAGGACTAGCGGACGAGCAGTACTTC. Translated, it gives CASSAGLADEQYF. The gene calls are TRBV7-9 and TRBJ2-7, with TRBD2 matching 10 bases. Germline values: CDR1 SEHNR, CDR2 FQNEAQ (reference sequence). Losses at the gene ends were 5 bases for V and 5 bases for J; bases not matched to a gene: 3. This CDR3 region has 13 residues.